These 4 T cell receptor beta chains were all obtained from the same sample, sequenced in a study of blood T cells in healthy people across ages. For the second PCR, which ran for roughly 7 to 11 cycles, a sample-barcoded 5' primer and a J-beta primer mix were used. Using its own MiXCR run on the 5' RACE reads, TCRdb lists one record per CDR3 protein. The sample contains 800,000 to 1,300,000 distinct CDR3 sequences, around 27% of which appear only once. Separately, the same data were catalogued under a study of T cells of mothers and their children.

Input material: blood. The origin of the receptors is a girl aged 2 to 9 in good health.

The DNA for the CDR3 is TGCAGCGTTGATTCGGGGAACCAAGAGACCCAGTACTTC. This encodes CSVDSGNQETQYF. The rearrangement links TRBV29-1 to TRBJ2-5; a possible D gene is TRBD2 (5 bases). Germline V lookup: CDR1 SQVTM, CDR2 ANQGSEA. V lost 3 bases and J 0 bases, leaving 8 bases between the germline ends. This CDR3 is built from 13 residues.

The V call is TRBV20-1, the J call TRBJ2-7; TRBD1 matches at 7 bases. The CDR3 sequence is 13 residues long. CDR1 and CDR2 from the germline V gene are DFQATT and SNEGSKA (reference sequence). V was pared by 6 bases and J by 2 bases, with 7 bases of the junction left unmatched. The CDR3 DNA follows: TGCAGTGCCTCGGGACAGCTGACCTACGAGCAGTACTTC. This codes for CSASGQLTYEQYF.

This clonotype has a handful of counts. The chain is built from TRBV20-1 and TRBJ1-6; 7 nucleotides match TRBD1. Germline assignment: CDR1 DFQATT and CDR2 SNEGSKA (reference sequence). The trim removed 2 bases at V and 4 bases at J, leaving 5 bases unmatched. The CDR3 consists of 15 residues. The CDR3 loop reads CSARTPGQYNSPLHF. The CDR3 nucleotides are TGCAGTGCTAGAACACCGGGACAGTATAATTCACCCCTCCACTTT.

The rearrangement joins TRBV29-1 to TRBJ2-7; D gene uncertain. The CDR3 has 11 residues. CDR1 is SQVTM, CDR2 ANQGSEA, per germline. V was pared by 5 bases and J by 6 bases, with 11 bases between. The CDR3 sequence: CSVKVSLEQYF. DNA for the CDR3: TGCAGCGTTAAGGTTAGCCTCGAGCAGTACTTC.